Below, 17 T cell receptor beta chains from the same sample are listed, as sequenced in a study. A single record per CDR3 protein comes from TCRdb applying MiXCR to the RT-PCR reads. The table has hundreds of thousands of distinct CDR3 sequences, approximately 15% seen once. The source material was memory CD4+ T cells from blood. The receptors derive from a female donor in good health, serving as a healthy control.

This sequence joins TRBV7-2 and TRBJ2-3; 8 nucleotides agree with TRBD2. J lost 2 bases, V lost 3 bases, and 10 bases had no gene match. This CDR3 has 17 amino acids. In germline, CDR1 is SGHTA, CDR2 FQGNSA. For the CDR3, the DNA is TGTGCCAGCAGCTTTGTTCCGGGGGGGAGTTACACAGATACGCAGTATTTT. It translates to CASSFVPGGSYTDTQYF.

This clonotype was counted a few times. This chain joins TRBV6-2 or TRBV6-3 and TRBJ2-1; D unclear. The CDR3 is 13 amino acids. V was pared by 2 bases and J by 5 bases, with 7 bases between. The germline V gene encodes CDR1 MNHEY and CDR2 SVGEGT. Written as DNA, the CDR3 is TGTGCCAGCAGTTACGAGGTGGACAATGAGCAGTTCTTC. It specifies CASSYEVDNEQFF.

The sample holds many counts of this clonotype. The gene calls are TRBV9 and TRBJ1-2, with D perhaps TRBD1 (5 bases). The ends were cut back, 0 bases at V and 3 bases at J, with 12 bases in the middle. CDR3 length equals 15 residues. CDR1 and CDR2 from the germline V gene are SGDLS and YYNGEE. The CDR3 is CASSVDRGAYYGYTF. The CDR3 region has the DNA TGTGCCAGCAGCGTAGACCGAGGGGCCTACTATGGCTACACCTTC. Looking up the rest from reference TRBV9 and TRBJ1-2 gives the full variable domain: DSGVTQTPKHLITATGQRVTLRCSPRSGDLSVYWYQQSLDQGLQFLIQYYNGEERAKGNILERFSAQQFPDLHSELNLSSLELGDSALYFCASSVDRGAYYGYTFGSGTRLTVV.

The chain links TRBV5-5 to TRBJ2-6; 8 bases map to TRBD2. J lost 0 bases, V lost 4 bases, and 6 bases had no gene match. The CDR3 is made up of 17 amino acids. Germline loops: CDR1 SGHKS, CDR2 YYEKEE (reference sequence). CDR3 residues: CASSPRGGSSGANVLTF. CDR3 DNA sequence: TGTGCCAGCAGCCCACGGGGGGGATCCTCTGGGGCCAACGTCCTGACTTTC.

This clonotype turned up a few times. In DNA form, the CDR3 reads TGTGCCACCAGTGATCCTACCCCTAGCGGGATAACGCAAGAGACCCAGTACTTC. Translated, it gives CATSDPTPSGITQETQYF. This chain connects TRBV24-1 to TRBJ2-5; 9 bases agree with TRBD2. J gave up 2 bases and V 3 bases, and 12 bases lay outside the gene matches. Germline V lookup: CDR1 KGHDR, CDR2 SFDVKD. The CDR3 loop spans 18 amino acids.

This chain uses TRBV27 with TRBJ2-3; a weak D match, TRBD2 (6 bases). This CDR3 is built from 13 residues. Germline loops: CDR1 MNHEY, CDR2 SMNVEV (reference sequence). V dropped 9 bases and J dropped 2 bases, with 12 bases sitting between them. The CDR3 nucleotides read TGTGCCAGTGGGGGGATGGTCACAGATACGCAGTATTTT. Translated, it gives CASGGMVTDTQYF.

This clonotype was observed many times. The chain is built from TRBV7-9 and TRBJ1-1; unclear D gene. Germline assignment: CDR1 SEHNR and CDR2 FQNEAQ (reference sequence). The length of the CDR3 is 14 residues. The ends were cut back, 4 bases at V and 1 base at J, with 10 bases in the middle. CDR3 in amino acids: CASSSEKENTEAFF. DNA of the CDR3: TGTGCCAGCAGCTCGGAGAAGGAGAACACTGAAGCTTTCTTT.

This clonotype was seen a handful of times. The chain couples TRBV20-1 to TRBJ2-7, with TRBD1 matching over 8 bases. Germline V gene lookup returns CDR1 DFQATT and CDR2 SNEGSKA (reference sequence). The V gene end was trimmed by 3 bases and the J gene end by 3 bases; junction bases not matched to a gene: 4. The CDR3 covers 13 residues. CDR3 amino acids: CSARDRVVYEQYF. DNA of the CDR3: TGCAGTGCTAGGGACAGGGTAGTCTACGAGCAGTACTTC.

For this clonotype: A much larger clone differs from this one at a single base, so this may be a read error. V usage is TRBV5-5 and J usage is TRBJ1-2; no definite D call. Germline lookup yields CDR1 SGHKS and CDR2 YYEKEE (reference sequence). Trimming pared 4 bases from V and 4 bases from J, leaving 11 bases between. This CDR3 is 13 amino acids long. The CDR3 bases are TGTGCCAGCAGCCCGACGGAGGCCTATGGCTACACCTTC. It encodes CASSPTEAYGYTF.

This clonotype has a count of ten or more. The V and J genes are TRBV27 and TRBJ1-2; D gene unclear. V lost 4 bases to trimming and J lost 4 bases, with 10 bases between them. The V gene's germline CDR1 is MNHEY and CDR2 SMNVEV (reference sequence). The CDR3 length is 13 residues. Written as DNA, the CDR3 is TGTGCCAGCAGTTCACCCGGAGGCTATGGCTACACCTTC. This gives the protein CASSSPGGYGYTF.

The rearrangement uses TRBV5-6 and TRBJ1-5, with D uncertain. The germline V gene encodes CDR1 SGHDT and CDR2 YYEEEE. Trimming cost V 0 bases and J 9 bases, with 10 bases left between them. This CDR3 region has 13 residues. The DNA of the CDR3 is TGTGCCAGCAGCTTGGCCACCAGCCGGCCCCAGCATTTT. The encoded protein is CASSLATSRPQHF.

The V and J genes are TRBV20-1 and TRBJ1-2; 10 positions agree with TRBD1. The CDR3 consists of 11 residues. Germline V gene data show CDR1 as DFQATT and CDR2 as SNEGSKA (reference sequence). The V and J ends lost 5 bases and 10 bases, in that order; junction bases with no gene match: 4. CDR3 in DNA: TGCAGTGCTCCGGGACAGGGGATCTACACCTTC. Its translation: CSAPGQGIYTF.

V gene TRBV20-1 combines with J gene TRBJ1-5, with TRBD1 identical over 7 bases. Germline loops: CDR1 DFQATT, CDR2 SNEGSKA (reference sequence). CDR3 length: 14 amino acids. Losses at the gene ends were 0 bases for V and 2 bases for J; bases not matched to a gene: 1. The CDR3 reads CSARDDRGNQPQHF. The CDR3, as DNA: TGCAGTGCTAGAGATGACAGGGGCAATCAGCCCCAGCATTTT.

Only one count was recorded for this clonotype. The chain recombines TRBV18 with TRBJ1-2; a possible D gene is TRBD1 (5 bases). The CDR3 has 12 residues. Germline V gene lookup returns CDR1 KGHSH and CDR2 LQKENI. V was cut by 6 bases and J by 8 bases, with 13 bases left in between. The CDR3 coding sequence is TGTGCCAGCTCGGCAGGGATAGAAGGCTACACCTTC. It is translated as CASSAGIEGYTF.

The rearrangement joins TRBV2 to TRBJ1-2, with no clear D. Trimming stripped 2 bases from V and 1 base from J, with 5 bases between. Germline V gene lookup returns CDR1 SNHLY and CDR2 FYNNEI. The CDR3 loop spans 13 amino acids. DNA for the CDR3: TGTGCCAGCAGTGAACCGATTAACTATGGCTACACCTTC. Translated: CASSEPINYGYTF.

This clonotype came up a few times. This rearrangement joins TRBV20-1 to TRBJ2-1, with TRBD2 matching over 7 bases. V lost 5 bases to trimming and J lost 2 bases; unmatched junction nucleotides: 9. The CDR3 length is 15 residues. Germline CDR1 DFQATT, CDR2 SNEGSKA (reference sequence). CDR3 nucleotides: TGCAGTGCTCCGTCCATGGGGGGGACCTACAATGAGCAGTTCTTC. This sequence encodes CSAPSMGGTYNEQFF.

This clonotype has at least ten counts. The chain couples TRBV27 to TRBJ2-7; D may be TRBD1 (6 bases). Germline CDR1 reads MNHEY; CDR2 reads SMNVEV (reference sequence). Trimming pared 3 bases from V and 0 bases from J, leaving 9 bases between. This CDR3 contains 14 residues. The CDR3 protein is CASSLTGLSYEQYF. Written as DNA, the CDR3 is TGTGCCAGCAGTTTGACAGGCCTCTCCTACGAGCAGTACTTC.